These T cell receptor beta chains were read from a single sample in a study of Ad26.COV2.S vaccination and SARS-CoV-2 variants. The table came from immunoSEQ multiplex PCR; TCRdb's copy has only in-frame clones and leaves some out. Of 350,000 to 500,000 clones in the sample, 90% are singletons; the top ten hold less than 4.5%. The material was peripheral blood, obtained in a trial of Ad26.COV2.S vaccine versus placebo. The receptors were sampled from a person between 18 and 65 years old who received the Ad26.COV2.S COVID-19 vaccine or a placebo. CDR3s include the opening cysteine and the closing phenylalanine or tryptophan. D genes are given only for firm matches. Not all rows give a size; the values are once, few, many and, for expanded clones, a class.

>TRBV6-4|TRBJ2-7|-|13|-
CASSDSLAYEQYF
TGTGCCAGCAGTGACTCACTAGCCTACGAGCAGTACTTC
>TRBV4-3|TRBJ1-1|-|17|-
CASSQERRLAMNTEAFF
TGCGCCAGCAGCCAAGAAAGACGGCTTGCTATGAACACTGAAGCTTTCTTT
>TRBV15|TRBJ1-2|few|14|-
CATSNRATGSGYTF
TGTGCCACCAGCAATCGAGCCACAGGGTCTGGCTACACCTTC
>TRBV27|TRBJ1-1|-|15|-
CASSLGPNMNTEAFF
TGTGCCAGCAGTTTAGGTCCAAACATGAACACTGAAGCTTTCTTT
>TRBV3-1/TRBV3-2|TRBJ2-2|-|15|TRBD2
CASSRLAGNTGELFF
TGTGCCAGCAGCCGGCTAGCGGGGAACACCGGGGAGCTGTTTTTT
>TRBV19|TRBJ2-1|-|14|-
CASNPGGGGGKQFF
TGTGCCAGCAACCCGGGAGGAGGAGGGGGAAAGCAGTTCTTC
>TRBV7-2|TRBJ2-1|once|18|-
CASSRGGAFGLAYNEQFF
TGTGCCAGCAGCCGTGGCGGCGCATTTGGCTTGGCCTACAATGAGCAGTTCTTC
>TRBV19|TRBJ2-1|-|16|TRBD2
CASSQTSGRAYNEQFF
TGTGCCAGTAGTCAGACTAGCGGGAGGGCTTACAATGAGCAGTTCTTC
>TRBV29-1|TRBJ2-1|-|13|-
CSVDGSSYNEQFF
TGCAGCGTTGATGGGAGCTCCTACAATGAGCAGTTCTTC
>TRBV30|TRBJ2-7|-|15|TRBD1
CAWRGDRGRLGEQYF
TGTGCCTGGAGGGGGGACAGGGGCCGTCTGGGGGAGCAGTACTTC
>TRBV2|TRBJ2-7|-|16|-
CASVPSPGLPGGEQYF
TGTGCCAGCGTTCCTTCGCCGGGCCTCCCTGGTGGCGAGCAGTACTTC
>TRBV27|TRBJ2-1|once|13|-
CASSDRGPNEQFF
TGTGCCAGCAGTGACCGGGGCCCCAATGAGCAGTTCTTC
>TRBV11-3|TRBJ1-6|-|13|-
CASSTGPDSPLHF
TGTGCCAGCAGCACCGGGCCGGATTCACCCCTCCACTTT
>TRBV18|TRBJ2-5|-|15|TRBD1
CASSPIGTEQETQYF
TGTGCCAGCTCACCGATTGGGACAGAGCAAGAGACCCAGTACTTC
>TRBV7-9|TRBJ2-1|once|12|-
CASSNSDVEQFF
TGTGCCAGCAGTAATAGTGATGTTGAGCAGTTCTTC
>TRBV30|TRBJ2-6|-|18|TRBD2
CAWSVMGLAASGANVLTF
TGTGCCTGGAGTGTAATGGGACTAGCGGCCTCTGGGGCCAACGTCCTGACTTTC
>TRBV11-2|TRBJ1-4|-|15|TRBD1
CASSLTRGQQEKLFF
TGTGCCAGCAGCTTAACGAGGGGACAGCAGGAAAAACTGTTTTTT
>TRBV3-1/TRBV3-2|TRBJ1-1|-|14|-
CASSQYSMNTEAFF
TGTGCCAGCAGCCAATACAGCATGAACACTGAAGCTTTCTTT
>TRBV15|TRBJ1-1|-|15|-
CATSTSGHWNTEAFF
TGTGCCACCAGCACGTCAGGACACTGGAACACTGAAGCTTTCTTT
>TRBV14|TRBJ2-1|-|12|-
CASSQDFGEQFF
TGTGCCAGCAGCCAAGATTTTGGTGAGCAGTTCTTC
>TRBV20-1|TRBJ2-3|-|13|-
CSASGRATDTQYF
TGCAGTGCTAGTGGGCGAGCCACAGATACGCAGTATTTT
>TRBV2|TRBJ1-2|-|13|-
CASRGVDNYGYTF
TGTGCCAGCCGGGGGGTGGATAACTATGGCTACACCTTC
>TRBV6-2/TRBV6-3|TRBJ1-1|-|15|-
CASSIARILNTEAFF
TGTGCCAGCAGTATCGCCAGGATCTTGAACACTGAAGCTTTCTTT
>TRBV4-2|TRBJ2-7|-|15|-
CASSQDFATTYEQYF
TGTGCCAGCAGCCAAGATTTTGCGACCACCTACGAGCAGTACTTC
>TRBV28|TRBJ1-3|-|15|-
CASSRLKSGGNTIYF
TGTGCCAGCAGTCGCCTGAAGTCGGGCGGAAACACCATATATTTT
>TRBV19|TRBJ2-5|-|13|-
CASSSPGGETQYF
TGTGCCAGTAGCTCCCCGGGTGGAGAGACCCAGTACTTC
>TRBV4-3|TRBJ1-2|few|14|-
CASSQDKGWYGYTF
TGCGCCAGCAGCCAAGATAAGGGATGGTATGGCTACACCTTC
>TRBV28|TRBJ2-5|-|11|-
CASTEQETQYF
TGTGCCAGCACGGAACAAGAGACCCAGTACTTC
>TRBV28|TRBJ2-7|-|14|-
CASSGLGVSYEQYF
TGTGCCAGCAGTGGTCTGGGAGTTAGCTACGAGCAGTACTTC
>TRBV9|TRBJ2-7|-|13|-
CASSVVGGHEQYF
TGTGCCAGCAGCGTAGTTGGGGGACACGAGCAGTACTTC
>TRBV7-9|TRBJ1-1|-|16|TRBD1
CASSLGIEGAYTEAFF
TGTGCCAGCAGCTTGGGGATCGAGGGGGCGTACACTGAAGCTTTCTTT
>TRBV25-1|TRBJ2-7|once|13|-
CASSEFGRYEQYF
TGTGCCAGCAGTGAATTTGGCCGCTACGAGCAGTACTTC
>TRBV19|TRBJ2-3|-|13|-
CASSILGADTQYF
TGTGCCAGTAGTATCTTAGGGGCAGATACGCAGTATTTT
>TRBV15|TRBJ1-2|-|15|-
CATAPPSPLNYGYTF
TGTGCCACCGCCCCGCCAAGCCCATTGAACTATGGCTACACCTTC
>TRBV7-2|TRBJ1-3|-|15|-
CASSFEPFSGNTIYF
TGTGCCAGCAGCTTCGAACCTTTTTCGGGAAACACCATATATTTT
>TRBV4-1|TRBJ1-6|-|13|-
CASSQEWWEPLHF
TGCGCCAGCAGCCAAGAATGGTGGGAACCCCTCCACTTT
>TRBV2|TRBJ1-2|-|15|-
CASSEARGNNYGYTF
TGTGCCAGCAGTGAGGCCAGGGGAAATAACTATGGCTACACCTTC